This TCR beta chain was recovered during a study of cytomegalovirus exposure and HLA in healthy donors. On the study more broadly: Out of 150 million to 200 million T cells, an earlier analysis found over 100 million unique TCR beta sequences in total. Early released data comprised about 85 million unique TCRs from HLA-typed donors. General observations from the study: As a later analysis revealed, most CMV-associated TCR beta chains appeared HLA-restricted.

CDR1 and CDR2 (germline): MDHEN, SYDVKM. This CDR3 has 13 amino acids. Trimming cost V 5 bases and J 3 bases, with 10 bases left between them. Though probably carrying unrecorded immune exposures, donors were nominally healthy at sampling. 60 Vbeta and 13 Jbeta primers were used in PCR. Sequencing was performed with immunoSEQ multiplex PCR; in TCRdb, only in-frame clones are kept and a portion is missing. The table records roughly 200,000 clones, less than 90% of them present only once. In its sample, this clone was seen once. The antigen remains unidentified. The V gene is TRBV28, the J gene TRBJ1-2, with a possible D match to TRBD1 (5 bases). This TCR was sampled from a woman in her 30s in good health and CMV-seronegative. Sequenced sample: PBMCs. The CDR3 protein is CASSLQVHYGYTF. As DNA, the CDR3 is TGTGCCAGCAGTCTACAGGTTCACTATGGCTACACCTTC.